This T cell receptor beta chain was obtained from a study of shared clonotypes between healthy human individuals. Across the whole study: Samples came from two female and a few male donors aged 18 to 49. Per donor, three plates held CD4 naive cells, three held CD4 memory, two held CD8 naive and one held CD8 memory.

Method: immunoSEQ multiplex PCR; TCRdb's copy keeps in-frame clones and lacks some. The sample records some 2.1 million clones, approximately 95% being singletons. In the naive CD8 group, cells lacked CD45RO and were positively selected for CCR7, so terminally differentiated effector memory CD45RA+ cells were left out. Trimming removed 2 bases at V and 3 bases at J, with 14 bases between. The V gene's germline CDR1 is MNHEY and CDR2 SMNVEV (reference sequence). CDR3 length: 15 amino acids. This chain links TRBV27 with TRBJ2-7; the D gene is possibly TRBD1 (5 bases). This TCR was sampled from a man between 18 and 29 years old in good health. Sequencing was carried out using naive CD8+ T cells sorted from blood. CDR3 in DNA: TGTGCCAGCAGTTTACGACAGCTACCCCTCTACGAGCAGTACTTC. This gives the protein CASSLRQLPLYEQYF.